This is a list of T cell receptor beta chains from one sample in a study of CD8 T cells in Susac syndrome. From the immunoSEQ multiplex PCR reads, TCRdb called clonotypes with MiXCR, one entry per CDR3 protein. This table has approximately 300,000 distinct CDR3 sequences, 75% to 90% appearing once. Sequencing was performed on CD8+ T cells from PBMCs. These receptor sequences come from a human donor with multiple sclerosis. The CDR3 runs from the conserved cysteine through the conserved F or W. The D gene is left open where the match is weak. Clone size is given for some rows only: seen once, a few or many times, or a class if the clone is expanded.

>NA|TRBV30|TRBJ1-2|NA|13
CAWSPDSVNGYTF
TGTGCCTGGAGTCCCGACAGTGTTAATGGCTACACCTTC
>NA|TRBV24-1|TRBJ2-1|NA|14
CATSVGSGGNEQFF
TGTGCCACCAGTGTAGGGTCTGGTGGTAATGAGCAGTTCTTC
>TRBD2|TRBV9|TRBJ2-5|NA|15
CASSVLAGGGETQYF
TGTGCCAGCAGCGTACTAGCGGGAGGTGGCGAGACCCAGTACTTC
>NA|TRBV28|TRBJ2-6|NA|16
CASSLHTSSGANVLTF
TGTGCCAGCAGTTTACACACCTCGTCTGGGGCCAACGTCCTGACTTTC
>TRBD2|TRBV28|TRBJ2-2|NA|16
CASRSRLAELTGELFF
TGTGCCAGCAGATCTCGACTAGCGGAACTCACCGGGGAGCTGTTTTTT
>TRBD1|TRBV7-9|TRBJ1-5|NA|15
CASSLGTVGNQPQHF
TGTGCCAGCAGCTTGGGGACAGTGGGAAATCAGCCCCAGCATTTT
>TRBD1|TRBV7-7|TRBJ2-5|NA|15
CASSLGDRDEETQYF
TGTGCTAGCAGCTTAGGGGACAGGGATGAAGAGACCCAGTACTTC
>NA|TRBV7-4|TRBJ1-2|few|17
CASSLPGSQGNPGGYTF
TGTGCCAGCAGCTTACCAGGGTCACAGGGTAATCCTGGTGGCTACACCTTC
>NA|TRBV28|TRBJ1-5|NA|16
CATFLLGDGPNQPQHF
TGTGCCACCTTCCTTCTCGGGGATGGACCTAATCAGCCCCAGCATTTT
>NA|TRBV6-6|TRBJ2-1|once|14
CASSYNIRFNEQFF
TGTGCCAGCAGTTATAATATCAGGTTCAATGAGCAGTTCTTC
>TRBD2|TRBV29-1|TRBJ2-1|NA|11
CSHQAGGEQFF
TGCAGCCACCAGGCGGGGGGTGAGCAGTTCTTC
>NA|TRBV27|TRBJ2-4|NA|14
CASSPGTAKNIQYF
TGTGCCAGCAGTCCCGGGACAGCCAAAAACATTCAGTACTTC